These 22 T cell receptor beta chains were sequenced from one sample in a study of T cells after yellow fever vaccination. TCRdb itself ran the 5' RACE reads through MiXCR, one entry per CDR3 protein. The sample has some 340,000 distinct CDR3 sequences, around 11% seen once; the top ten hold 2.5% to 4%. Specimen: CD4+ T cells sorted from PBMCs, collected 45 days after the yellow fever booster vaccination. The receptors come from a man younger than 35 who received the YFV17D yellow fever vaccine.

This clonotype was seen at least ten times. The chain employs TRBV5-5 and TRBJ2-5; TRBD2 agrees at 10 bases. The V gene's germline CDR1 is SGHKS and CDR2 YYEKEE (reference sequence). The junction had 6 bases not matched to a gene; V was cut back by 4 bases and J by 0 bases. The CDR3 totals 16 residues. In nucleotides, the CDR3 is TGTGCCAGCAGCAGAGGACTAGCGGCAAACCAAGAGACCCAGTACTTC. Encoded protein: CASSRGLAANQETQYF.

The CDR3 here is CASTQSGTGYEQYF. The CDR3 DNA reads TGTGCCAGCACCCAGTCGGGGACGGGCTACGAGCAGTACTTC. The chain recombines TRBV6-2 or TRBV6-3 with TRBJ2-7; either TRBD1 or TRBD2 may supply D (5 bases each). The CDR3 has 14 residues. V was shortened by 7 bases and J by 3 bases, with 16 bases between the two germline ends. Germline CDR1 is MNHEY and CDR2 is SVGEGT.

The chain employs TRBV28 and TRBJ2-5, with a weak D call TRBD1 (5 bases). The CDR3 is 13 residues long. From germline, CDR1 is MDHEN and CDR2 SYDVKM. V lost 5 bases, J lost 2 bases, and 9 bases lay in between. CDR3 sequence: CASSRQRQETQYF. For the CDR3, the DNA is TGTGCCAGCAGTCGACAGAGACAAGAGACCCAGTACTTC.

The chain employs TRBV7-3 and TRBJ1-6, with a tentative D call TRBD1 (6 bases). Trimming pared 1 base from V and 7 bases from J, leaving 8 bases between. CDR1 is SGHTA, CDR2 FQGTGA, per germline. CDR3 length equals 14 residues. For the CDR3, the DNA is TGTGCCAGCAGCTTAAGCCAGGGGAATTCACCCCTCCACTTT. Translating it yields CASSLSQGNSPLHF.

This clonotype was counted only a few times. J is TRBJ2-5 and V is TRBV7-8; D is perhaps TRBD1 (6 bases). This CDR3 spans 16 amino acids. Germline CDR1 SGHVS, CDR2 FQNEAQ. V gave up 5 bases and J gave up 0 bases, with 16 bases separating them. DNA for the CDR3: TGTGCCAGCAGCCTTGTGGCAGGGGCAAACCAAGAGACCCAGTACTTC. This gives the protein CASSLVAGANQETQYF. The full variable domain, its missing parts supplied by reference TRBV7-8 and TRBJ2-5, is GAGVSQSPRYKVAKRGQDVALRCDPISGHVSLFWYQQALGQGPEFLTYFQNEAQLDKSGLPSDRFFAERPEGSVSTLKIQRTQQEDSAVYLCASSLVAGANQETQYFGPGTRLLVL.

This chain connects TRBV4-3 to TRBJ1-2; 9 bases line up with TRBD1. Germline loops: CDR1 LGHNA, CDR2 YSLEER. The CDR3 length is 15 residues. The V and J ends lost 1 base and 4 bases, in that order; junction bases with no gene match: 4. DNA for the CDR3: TGCGCCAGCAGCCAAGTACAGGGGGCGATCTATGGCTACACCTTC. Protein: CASSQVQGAIYGYTF.

The chain uses TRBV20-1 and TRBJ2-1, with 7 bases fitting TRBD2. V trimming: 5 bases; J trimming: 8 bases; junction bases outside the gene matches: 6. Germline lookup yields CDR1 DFQATT and CDR2 SNEGSKA (reference sequence). There are 12 residues in the CDR3. Written as DNA, the CDR3 is TGCAGTGCTGAGGGCACTAGCGATGAGCAGTTCTTC. Its protein product is CSAEGTSDEQFF.

The CDR3 bases are TGTGCCATCAGTGGTGGCGGGGGCCCTTTTAATGAGCAGTTCTTC. Encoded protein: CAISGGGGPFNEQFF. The chain is built from TRBV10-3 and TRBJ2-1; D is possibly TRBD2 (7 bases). This CDR3 is built from 15 residues. V lost 4 bases and J lost 7, with 17 bases in between. The germline gives CDR1 ENHRY, CDR2 SYGVKD.

This clonotype has a handful of counts. The chain has TRBV5-5 and TRBJ2-7, with 7 positions matching TRBD1. The CDR3 totals 16 residues. V lost 3 bases, J lost 0 bases, and 9 bases stayed unmatched. Per the germline V gene, CDR1 is SGHKS and CDR2 is YYEKEE (reference sequence). The CDR3 loop is CASSWAPGQSSYEQYV. CDR3 bases: TGTGCCAGCAGCTGGGCCCCGGGACAGAGCTCCTACGAGCAGTACGTC.

The chain employs TRBV4-3 and TRBJ2-3, with 9 positions matching TRBD2. Germline V lookup: CDR1 LGHNA, CDR2 YSLEER. V lost 0 bases and J lost 1; bases outside the gene matches: 2. The CDR3 loop spans 16 amino acids. CDR3 coding DNA: TGCGCCAGCAGCCAAGATGAGCGGGGGGGCACAGATACGCAGTATTTT. It is translated as CASSQDERGGTDTQYF.

This clonotype turned up a few times. The J gene is TRBJ1-5, the V gene TRBV20-1; D unclear. With 7 bases removed from V and 0 bases from J, the gap between germline ends came to 7 bases. The CDR3 covers 12 residues. CDR1 and CDR2 from the germline V gene are DFQATT and SNEGSKA (reference sequence). DNA of the CDR3: TGCAGTGTCGCAGATAGCAATCAGCCCCAGCATTTT. It is translated as CSVADSNQPQHF.

This clonotype was counted between two and nine times. The rearrangement uses TRBV20-1 and TRBJ1-4, with 7 bases lining up with TRBD1. CDR3 length: 12 amino acids. J was trimmed by 6 bases and V by 7 bases; bases with no gene match: 5. Germline loops: CDR1 DFQATT, CDR2 SNEGSKA (reference sequence). CDR3 nucleotides: TGCAGTGGCGCACAGGGGTATGAAAAACTGTTTTTT. Amino acids: CSGAQGYEKLFF.

This clonotype was detected a few times. The genes are TRBV20-1 and TRBJ2-7, with TRBD1 identical over 9 bases. V trimming: 0 bases; J trimming: 5 bases; junction bases outside the gene matches: 5. Germline lookup yields CDR1 DFQATT and CDR2 SNEGSKA (reference sequence). This CDR3 region has 14 residues. CDR3 sequence reads: CSARDFTGGDEQYF. CDR3 nucleotide sequence: TGCAGTGCTAGAGATTTCACAGGGGGCGACGAGCAGTACTTC.

With regard to this clonotype: One end of the junction does not line up with germline, which may come from a read error. The chain combines TRBV7-7 with TRBJ2-2; D may be TRBD1 (5 bases). Germline CDR1 reads SSHAT; CDR2 reads FNYEAQ (reference sequence). This CDR3 contains 15 residues. In DNA form, the CDR3 reads TGTGCTAGCAGCCGCGACAGCGCGAACACCGGGGAGCTGTTTTTT. This translates into CASSRDSANTGELFF.

This clonotype occurred a few times. The V call is TRBV4-2, the J call TRBJ2-1; 8 bases are shared with TRBD2. Germline-derived CDR1 and CDR2 are LGHNA and YNFKEQ. The CDR3 consists of 17 residues. The junction had 11 bases not matched to a gene; V was cut back by 1 base and J by 6 bases. As DNA, the CDR3 is TGTGCCAGCAGCCAAGTCCAAAACGGGGGGGCGGGCAATGAGCAGTTCTTC. It translates to CASSQVQNGGAGNEQFF.

This chain uses TRBV6-2 or TRBV6-3 with TRBJ2-2; the match to TRBD2 covers 10 bases. With 6 bases clipped from V and 0 bases from J, the junction kept 4 bases outside the gene matches. The CDR3 is made up of 16 amino acids. Germline assignment: CDR1 MNHEY and CDR2 SVGEGT. The CDR3: CASRLAGSTNTGELFF. CDR3 DNA sequence: TGTGCCAGCAGACTAGCGGGGTCGACGAACACCGGGGAGCTGTTTTTT.

This chain links TRBV5-1 with TRBJ1-2; TRBD1 aligns across 8 bases. Germline V gives CDR1 SGHRS, CDR2 YFSETQ. The CDR3 runs to 12 residues. J gave up 9 bases and V 4 bases, and 5 bases lay outside the gene matches. In DNA, the CDR3 is TGCGCCAGCAGCATCCAGGGGGCGAGCTACACCTTC. Translating it yields CASSIQGASYTF.

This clonotype was counted between two and nine times. The V and J genes are TRBV20-1 and TRBJ2-3; 9 bases map to TRBD2. Germline trimming cut 8 bases from V and 2 bases from J; bases unmatched to any gene: 8. The CDR3 has 14 residues. Germline CDR1 and CDR2: DFQATT and SNEGSKA (reference sequence). CDR3 DNA: TGCAGTCCTCGACTAGCGGTTAACACAGATACGCAGTATTTT. Protein sequence: CSPRLAVNTDTQYF.

V is TRBV12-3 or TRBV12-4 and J is TRBJ1-2; tentatively, D is TRBD1 (5 bases). The CDR3 has 18 amino acids. V gave up 5 bases and J gave up 5 bases, with 27 bases separating them. In DNA form, the CDR3 reads TGTGCCAGCAGTCCACCCAACACAGTTGGGATGCAGGGTTATGGCTACACCTTC. It yields the protein CASSPPNTVGMQGYGYTF.

The chain links TRBV6-5 to TRBJ2-3, with TRBD1 matching 7 bases. Germline assignment: CDR1 MNHEY and CDR2 SVGAGI. The CDR3 has 16 residues. V gave up 5 bases and J gave up 1 base; unmatched junction bases: 9. The CDR3 DNA reads TGTGCCAGCAGTAAAAATAGGGGGCTCGGCACAGATACGCAGTATTTT. Encoded protein: CASSKNRGLGTDTQYF.

The chain combines TRBV12-3 or TRBV12-4 with TRBJ2-1, with no clear D. V lost 3 bases and J lost 7, with 19 bases in between. The CDR3 has 16 amino acids. CDR3 DNA: TGTGCCAGCAGTTTGGACGAGTGGGTACGCCAAAATGAGCAGTTCTTC. Its translation is CASSLDEWVRQNEQFF.

In its sample, this clonotype was seen a few times. The CDR3: CASRGLYTEAFF. CDR3 in DNA: TGTGCCAGCAGGGGGCTCTACACTGAAGCTTTCTTT. The J gene is TRBJ1-1, the V gene TRBV6-5; perhaps TRBD1 as D (5 bases). CDR1 is MNHEY and CDR2 is SVGAGI in the germline V gene. The CDR3 sequence is 12 residues long. Trimming left V 6 bases short and J 3 bases short, with 8 bases between.